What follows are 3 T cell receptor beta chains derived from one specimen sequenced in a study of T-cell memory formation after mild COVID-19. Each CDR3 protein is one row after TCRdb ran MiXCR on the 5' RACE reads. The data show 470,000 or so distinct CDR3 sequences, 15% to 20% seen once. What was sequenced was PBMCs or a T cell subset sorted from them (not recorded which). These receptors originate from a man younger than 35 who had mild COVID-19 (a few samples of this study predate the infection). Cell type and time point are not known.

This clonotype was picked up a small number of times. CDR3 protein: CASSLSGARLGSGNTIYF. The CDR3, as DNA: TGTGCCAGCAGCCTATCGGGAGCCCGGCTTGGTTCAGGAAACACCATATATTTT. The chain uses TRBV7-6 and TRBJ1-3; D uncertain. V lost 5 bases and J lost 4, with 24 bases in between. This CDR3 is built from 18 residues. The germline V gene encodes CDR1 SGHVS and CDR2 FNYEAQ.

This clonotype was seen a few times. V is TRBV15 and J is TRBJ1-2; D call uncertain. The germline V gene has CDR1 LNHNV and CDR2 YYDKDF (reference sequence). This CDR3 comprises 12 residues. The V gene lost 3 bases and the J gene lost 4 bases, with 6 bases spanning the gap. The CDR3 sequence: CATSSDTYGYTF. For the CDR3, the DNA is TGTGCCACCAGCAGTGACACCTATGGCTACACCTTC.

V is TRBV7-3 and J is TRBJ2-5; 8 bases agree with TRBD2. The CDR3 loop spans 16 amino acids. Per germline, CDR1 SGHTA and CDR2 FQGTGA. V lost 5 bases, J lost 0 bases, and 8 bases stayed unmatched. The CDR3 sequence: CASSPQAGANQETQYF. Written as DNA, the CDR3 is TGTGCCAGCAGCCCGCAAGCGGGGGCGAACCAAGAGACCCAGTACTTC.